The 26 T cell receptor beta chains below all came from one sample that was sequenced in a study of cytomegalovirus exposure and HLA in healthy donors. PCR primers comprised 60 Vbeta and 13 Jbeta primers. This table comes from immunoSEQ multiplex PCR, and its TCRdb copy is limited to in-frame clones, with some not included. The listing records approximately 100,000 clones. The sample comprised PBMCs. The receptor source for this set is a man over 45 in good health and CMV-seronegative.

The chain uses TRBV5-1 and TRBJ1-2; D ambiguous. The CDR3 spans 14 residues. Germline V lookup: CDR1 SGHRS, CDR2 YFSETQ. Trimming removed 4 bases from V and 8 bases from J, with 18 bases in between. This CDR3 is CASSPGIGGIGYTF. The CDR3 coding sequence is TGCGCCAGCAGCCCTGGGATAGGCGGGATAGGCTACACCTTC. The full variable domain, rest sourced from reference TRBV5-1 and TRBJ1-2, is KAGVTQTPRYLIKTRGQQVTLSCSPISGHRSVSWYQQTPGQGLQFLFEYFSETQRNKGNFPGRFSGRQFSNSRSEMNVSTLELGDSALYLCASSPGIGGIGYTFGSGTRLTVV.

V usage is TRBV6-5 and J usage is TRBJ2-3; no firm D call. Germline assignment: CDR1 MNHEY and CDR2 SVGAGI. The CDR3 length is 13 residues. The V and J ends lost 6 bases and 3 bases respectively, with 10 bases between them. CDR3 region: CASRALGTDTQYF. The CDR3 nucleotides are TGTGCCAGCAGAGCCCTCGGGACAGATACGCAGTATTTT.

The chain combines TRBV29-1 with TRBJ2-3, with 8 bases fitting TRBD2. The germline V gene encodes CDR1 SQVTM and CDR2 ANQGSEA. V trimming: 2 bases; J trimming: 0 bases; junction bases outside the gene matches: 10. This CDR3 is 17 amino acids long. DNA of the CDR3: TGCAGCGTTGAAAGAATTGGGCGGGAGGCTAGCACAGATACGCAGTATTTT. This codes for CSVERIGREASTDTQYF.

The CDR3 spells CASSIVGGSIYTEAFF. The CDR3 DNA follows: TGTGCCAGTAGTATAGTGGGGGGGAGTATTTACACTGAAGCTTTCTTT. The rearrangement uses TRBV19 and TRBJ1-1, with D maybe TRBD1 (5 bases). V lost 1 base and J lost 3, with 15 bases in between. The CDR3 sequence is 16 residues long. Germline values: CDR1 LNHDA, CDR2 SQIVND (reference sequence).

Here the CDR3 reads CASSSRGLGTGELFF. The CDR3, as DNA: TGTGCCAGCAGTAGCAGGGGGCTAGGGACCGGGGAGCTGTTTTTT. The chain links TRBV6-1 to TRBJ2-2; 8 nucleotides line up with TRBD1. Germline V CDR1 and CDR2: MNHNS, SASEGT. The CDR3 totals 15 residues. The trim removed 5 bases at V and 5 bases at J, leaving 7 bases unmatched.

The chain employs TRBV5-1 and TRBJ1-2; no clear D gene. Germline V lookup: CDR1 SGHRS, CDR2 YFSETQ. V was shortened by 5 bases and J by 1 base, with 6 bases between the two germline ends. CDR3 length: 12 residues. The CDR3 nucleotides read TGCGCCAGCAGGAGGGATAACTATGGCTACACCTTC. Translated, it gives CASRRDNYGYTF.

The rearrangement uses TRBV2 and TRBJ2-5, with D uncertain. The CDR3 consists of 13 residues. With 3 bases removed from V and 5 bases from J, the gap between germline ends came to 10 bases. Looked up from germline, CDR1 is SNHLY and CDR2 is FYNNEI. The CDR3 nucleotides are TGTGCCAGCAGTGAGAGGTTGAGGGAGACCCAGTACTTC. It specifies CASSERLRETQYF.

CDR3 bases: TGTGCCAGTGCGGACAGGGGAAGCCCCTACGAGCAGTACTTC. Encoded protein: CASADRGSPYEQYF. The chain joins TRBV19 to TRBJ2-7; 9 bases fit TRBD1. Germline CDR1 reads LNHDA; CDR2 reads SQIVND (reference sequence). Trimming removed 8 bases from V and 2 bases from J; junction bases left unmatched: 7. The CDR3 covers 14 residues.

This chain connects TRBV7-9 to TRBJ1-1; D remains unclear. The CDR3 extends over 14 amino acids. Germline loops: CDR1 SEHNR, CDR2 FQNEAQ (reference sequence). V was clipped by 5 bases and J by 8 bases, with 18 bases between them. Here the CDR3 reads CASSLSGRRLEAFF. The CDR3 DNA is TGTGCCAGCAGCCTCTCGGGGAGACGCCTAGAAGCTTTCTTT.

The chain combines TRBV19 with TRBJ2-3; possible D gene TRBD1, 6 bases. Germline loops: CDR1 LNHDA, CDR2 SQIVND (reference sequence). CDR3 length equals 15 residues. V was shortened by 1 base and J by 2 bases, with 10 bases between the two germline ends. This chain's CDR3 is CASSIAGQITDTQYF. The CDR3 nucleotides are TGTGCCAGTAGTATAGCGGGACAAATCACAGATACGCAGTATTTT.

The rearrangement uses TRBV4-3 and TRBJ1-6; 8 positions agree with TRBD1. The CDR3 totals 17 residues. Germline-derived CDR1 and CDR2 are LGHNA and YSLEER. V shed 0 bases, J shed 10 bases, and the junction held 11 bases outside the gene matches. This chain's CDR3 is CASSQDSGTGLDSPLHF. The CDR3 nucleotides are TGCGCCAGCAGCCAAGATTCCGGGACAGGTCTTGACTCACCCCTCCACTTT.

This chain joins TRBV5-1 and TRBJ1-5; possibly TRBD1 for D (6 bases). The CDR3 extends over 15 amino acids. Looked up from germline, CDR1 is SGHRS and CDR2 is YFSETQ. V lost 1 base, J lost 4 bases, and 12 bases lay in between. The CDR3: CASSLYPGENQPQHF. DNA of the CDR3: TGCGCCAGCAGCTTGTACCCAGGGGAGAATCAGCCCCAGCATTTT.

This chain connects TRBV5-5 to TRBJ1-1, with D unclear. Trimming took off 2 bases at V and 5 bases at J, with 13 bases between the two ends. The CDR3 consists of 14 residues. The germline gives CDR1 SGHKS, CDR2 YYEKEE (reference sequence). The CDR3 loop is CASSLGIWETEAFF. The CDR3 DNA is TGTGCCAGCAGCTTAGGAATCTGGGAGACTGAAGCTTTCTTT.

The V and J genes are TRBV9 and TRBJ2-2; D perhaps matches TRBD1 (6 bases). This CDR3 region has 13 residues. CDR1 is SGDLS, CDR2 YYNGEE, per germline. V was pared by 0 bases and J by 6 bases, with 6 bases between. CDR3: CASSVEGAGELFF. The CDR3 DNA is TGTGCCAGCAGCGTAGAGGGGGCCGGGGAGCTGTTTTTT.

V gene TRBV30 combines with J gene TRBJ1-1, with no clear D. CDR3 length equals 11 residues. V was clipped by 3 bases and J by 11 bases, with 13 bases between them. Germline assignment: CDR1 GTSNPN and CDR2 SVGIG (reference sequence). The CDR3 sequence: CAWSPLTRAFF. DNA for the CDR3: TGTGCCTGGAGCCCTCTAACGCGCGCTTTCTTT.

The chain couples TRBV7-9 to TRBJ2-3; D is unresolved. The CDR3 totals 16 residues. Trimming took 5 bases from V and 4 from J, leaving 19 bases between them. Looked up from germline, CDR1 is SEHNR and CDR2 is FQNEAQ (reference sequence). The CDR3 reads CASSPSLGGSSDTQYF. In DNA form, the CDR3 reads TGTGCCAGCAGCCCCTCTCTAGGCGGCTCCTCAGATACGCAGTATTTT.

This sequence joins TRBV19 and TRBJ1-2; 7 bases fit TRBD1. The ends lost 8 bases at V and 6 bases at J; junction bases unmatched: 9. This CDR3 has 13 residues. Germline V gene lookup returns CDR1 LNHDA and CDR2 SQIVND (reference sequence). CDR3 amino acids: CASEPGTAHGYTF. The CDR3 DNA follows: TGTGCCAGTGAACCAGGGACAGCCCATGGCTACACCTTC.

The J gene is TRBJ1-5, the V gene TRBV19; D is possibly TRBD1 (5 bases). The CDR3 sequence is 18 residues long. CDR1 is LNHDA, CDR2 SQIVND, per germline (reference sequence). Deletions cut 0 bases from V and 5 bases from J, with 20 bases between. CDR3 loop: CASSIDPGRGIRHQPQHF. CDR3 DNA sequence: TGTGCCAGTAGTATAGACCCGGGCCGGGGGATCCGCCATCAGCCCCAGCATTTT. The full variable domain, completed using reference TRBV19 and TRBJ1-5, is DGGITQSPKYLFRKEGQNVTLSCEQNLNHDAMYWYRQDPGQGLRLIYYSQIVNDFQKGDIAEGYSVSREKKESFPLTVTSAQKNPTAFYLCASSIDPGRGIRHQPQHFGDGTRLSIL.

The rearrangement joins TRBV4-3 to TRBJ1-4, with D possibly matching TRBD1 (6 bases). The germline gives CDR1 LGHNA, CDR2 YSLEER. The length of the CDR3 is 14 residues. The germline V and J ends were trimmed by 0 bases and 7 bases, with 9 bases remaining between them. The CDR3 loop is CASSQDRGVEKLFF. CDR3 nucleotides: TGCGCCAGCAGCCAAGACAGGGGAGTTGAAAAACTGTTTTTT.

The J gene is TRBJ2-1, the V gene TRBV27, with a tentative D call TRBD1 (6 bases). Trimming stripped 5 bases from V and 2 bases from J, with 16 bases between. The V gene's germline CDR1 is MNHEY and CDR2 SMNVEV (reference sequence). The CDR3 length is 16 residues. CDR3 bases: TGTGCCAGCAGTCCCAAAGGGACACCCACCTACAATGAGCAGTTCTTC. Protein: CASSPKGTPTYNEQFF.

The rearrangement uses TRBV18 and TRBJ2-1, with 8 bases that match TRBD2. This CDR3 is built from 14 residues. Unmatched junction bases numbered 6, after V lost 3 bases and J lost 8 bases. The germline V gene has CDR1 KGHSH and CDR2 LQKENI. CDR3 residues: CASSPREGYDEQFF. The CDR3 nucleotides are TGTGCCAGCTCACCCCGGGAGGGCTATGATGAGCAGTTCTTC.

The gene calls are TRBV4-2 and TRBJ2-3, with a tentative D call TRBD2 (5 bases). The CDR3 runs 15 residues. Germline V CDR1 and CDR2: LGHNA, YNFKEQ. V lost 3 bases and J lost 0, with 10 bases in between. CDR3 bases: TGTGCCAGCAGCCAGACGGAGGCTAGCACAGATACGCAGTATTTT. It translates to CASSQTEASTDTQYF.

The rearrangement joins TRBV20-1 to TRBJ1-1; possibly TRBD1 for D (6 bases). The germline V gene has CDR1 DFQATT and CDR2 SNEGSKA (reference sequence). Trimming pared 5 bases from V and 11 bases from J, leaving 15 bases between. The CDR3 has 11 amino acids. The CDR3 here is CSAQRGYGAFF. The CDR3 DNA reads TGCAGTGCTCAAAGGGGGTACGGCGCTTTCTTT.

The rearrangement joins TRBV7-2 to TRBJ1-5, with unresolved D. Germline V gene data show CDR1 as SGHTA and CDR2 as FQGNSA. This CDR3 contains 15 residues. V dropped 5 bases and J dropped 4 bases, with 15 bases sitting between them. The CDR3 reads CASSPRAGGNQPQHF. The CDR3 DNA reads TGTGCCAGCAGCCCCCGGGCGGGAGGGAATCAGCCCCAGCATTTT.

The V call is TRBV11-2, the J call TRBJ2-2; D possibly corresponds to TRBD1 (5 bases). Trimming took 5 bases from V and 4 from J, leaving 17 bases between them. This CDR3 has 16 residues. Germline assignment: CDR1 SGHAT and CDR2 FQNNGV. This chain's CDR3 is CASSPPSQGSTGELFF. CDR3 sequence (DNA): TGTGCCAGCAGCCCCCCCAGCCAGGGATCCACCGGGGAGCTGTTTTTT.

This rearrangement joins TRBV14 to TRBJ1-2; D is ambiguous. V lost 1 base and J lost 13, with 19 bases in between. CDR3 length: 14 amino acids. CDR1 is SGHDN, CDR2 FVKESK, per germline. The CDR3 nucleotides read TGTGCCAGCAGCCAAGTAGTAGGACTGGCAGGACTCACCTTC. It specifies CASSQVVGLAGLTF.